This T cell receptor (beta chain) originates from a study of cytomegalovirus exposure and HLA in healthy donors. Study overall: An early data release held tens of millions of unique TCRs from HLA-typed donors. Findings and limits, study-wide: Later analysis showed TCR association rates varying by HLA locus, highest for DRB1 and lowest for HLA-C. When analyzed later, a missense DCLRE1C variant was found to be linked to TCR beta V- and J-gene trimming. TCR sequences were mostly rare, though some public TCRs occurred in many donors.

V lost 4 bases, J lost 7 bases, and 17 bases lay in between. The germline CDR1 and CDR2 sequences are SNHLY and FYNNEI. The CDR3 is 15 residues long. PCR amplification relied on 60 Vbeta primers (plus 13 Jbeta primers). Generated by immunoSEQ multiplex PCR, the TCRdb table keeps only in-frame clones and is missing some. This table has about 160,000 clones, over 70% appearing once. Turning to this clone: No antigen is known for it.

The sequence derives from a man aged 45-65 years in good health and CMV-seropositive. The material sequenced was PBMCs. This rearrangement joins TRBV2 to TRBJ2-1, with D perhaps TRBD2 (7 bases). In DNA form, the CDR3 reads TGTGCCAGCAGTGCGCGGGGGCTTGTAGATAATGAGCAGTTCTTC. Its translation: CASSARGLVDNEQFF. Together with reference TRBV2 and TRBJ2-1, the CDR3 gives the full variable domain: EPEVTQTPSHQVTQMGQEVILRCVPISNHLYFYWYRQILGQKVEFLVSFYNNEISEKSEIFDDQFSVERPDGSNFTLKIRSTKLEDSAMYFCASSARGLVDNEQFFGPGTRLTVL.